This entry lists 28 T cell receptor beta chains sequenced from one sample in a study of coeliac disease. The assay was immunoSEQ multiplex PCR, and TCRdb's table has in-frame clones only and misses some. The sample comprises about 5,400 clones, roughly 49% of which are singletons, and around 6% rests with the top ten. Sequencing input: intraepithelial lymphocytes from the gut. These receptors were collected from a woman in her thirties with active celiac disease.

This chain connects TRBV29-1 to TRBJ2-1; 7 bases fit TRBD1. Unmatched junction bases numbered 3, after V lost 6 bases and J lost 10 bases. Germline-derived CDR1 and CDR2 are SQVTM and ANQGSEA. The CDR3 has 10 amino acids. The CDR3: CSVTGMEQFF. The CDR3 coding sequence is TGCAGCGTGACAGGGATGGAGCAGTTCTTC.

This clone was counted between two and nine times. This rearrangement joins TRBV5-6 to TRBJ2-7, with TRBD1 as a possible D gene (5 bases). Germline CDR1 is SGHDT and CDR2 is YYEEEE. V was cut by 0 bases and J by 0 bases, with 10 bases left in between. This CDR3 is 15 amino acids long. The CDR3 DNA is TGTGCCAGCAGCTTGGCCTCAGGGCGCTCCTACGAGCAGTACTTC. It yields the protein CASSLASGRSYEQYF.

CDR3 sequence reads: CASGEGLAGGTGELFF. Written as DNA, the CDR3 is TGTGCCAGCGGGGAGGGACTAGCGGGGGGAACCGGGGAGCTGTTTTTT. J is TRBJ2-2 and V is TRBV28; 15 positions agree with TRBD2. This CDR3 is 16 amino acids long. Trimming removed 8 bases from V and 5 bases from J; junction bases left unmatched: 6. Looked up from germline, CDR1 is MDHEN and CDR2 is SYDVKM.

This clone was detected once. The genes are TRBV5-4 and TRBJ1-3, with D possibly being TRBD1 (6 bases). Germline V CDR1 and CDR2: SGHNT, YYREEE (reference sequence). This CDR3 is built from 14 residues. The germline V and J ends were trimmed by 9 bases and 0 bases, with 13 bases remaining between them. CDR3 sequence: CATRQANSGNTIYF. Written as DNA, the CDR3 is TGTGCCACCCGACAGGCAAACTCTGGAAACACCATATATTTT.

This clone was recorded a few times. V is TRBV27 and J is TRBJ1-2; maybe TRBD1 (5 bases). Germline CDR1 is MNHEY and CDR2 is SMNVEV (reference sequence). Trimming removed 0 bases from V and 2 bases from J, with 10 bases in between. The CDR3 spans 15 residues. In nucleotides, the CDR3 is TGTGCCAGCAGTTTATCCAGGGTAACCAACTATGGCTACACCTTC. This codes for CASSLSRVTNYGYTF.

This chain joins TRBV5-6 and TRBJ2-3; D is undetermined. This CDR3 spans 14 amino acids. Germline V gives CDR1 SGHDT, CDR2 YYEEEE. Trimming removed 4 bases from V and 4 bases from J, with 13 bases in between. In DNA, the CDR3 is TGTGCCAGCAGCCCTAGTTGGAGTTCAGATACGCAGTATTTT. This translates into CASSPSWSSDTQYF.

This clone was seen a handful of times. The chain has TRBV5-6 and TRBJ1-4; 7 bases are a match to TRBD1. CDR3 length: 15 amino acids. J gave up 5 bases and V 3 bases, and 7 bases lay outside the gene matches. Germline lookup yields CDR1 SGHDT and CDR2 YYEEEE. CDR3 nucleotides: TGTGCCAGCAGCTGGGGACAGTGGGGCAATGAAAAACTGTTTTTT. Residues: CASSWGQWGNEKLFF. Full variable domain (outside the CDR3, taken from reference TRBV5-6 and TRBJ1-4): DAGVTQSPTHLIKTRGQQVTLRCSPKSGHDTVSWYQQALGQGPQFIFQYYEEEERQRGNFPDRFSGHQFPNYSSELNVNALLLGDSALYLCASSWGQWGNEKLFFGSGTQLSVL.

This clone came up a few times. The chain recombines TRBV27 with TRBJ2-7; 7 bases match TRBD1. This CDR3 is 15 amino acids long. With 5 bases clipped from V and 9 bases from J, the junction kept 16 bases outside the gene matches. Per germline, CDR1 MNHEY and CDR2 SMNVEV (reference sequence). DNA for the CDR3: TGTGCCAGCAGTATTCGACAGGGTCCTCTCTGGGGGCAGTACTTC. Translating it yields CASSIRQGPLWGQYF.

The chain links TRBV19 to TRBJ2-7; 9 bases match TRBD1. Trimming cost V 6 bases and J 4 bases; bases outside gene matches: 13. Germline V CDR1 and CDR2: LNHDA, SQIVND (reference sequence). CDR3 length: 16 amino acids. The CDR3: CASRPQRDRVWYEQYF. CDR3 sequence (DNA): TGTGCCAGTAGACCTCAACGGGACAGGGTTTGGTACGAGCAGTACTTC.

The rearrangement joins TRBV15 to TRBJ2-5, with D possibly TRBD2 on 6 matching bases. This CDR3 spans 18 amino acids. The germline V gene has CDR1 LNHNV and CDR2 YYDKDF (reference sequence). V dropped 0 bases and J dropped 5 bases, with 22 bases sitting between them. The CDR3 region is CATSRDRTALAEGETQYF. For the CDR3, the DNA is TGTGCCACCAGCAGAGATCGGACGGCGTTGGCGGAGGGGGAGACCCAGTACTTC.

The V call is TRBV11-1, the J call TRBJ1-1; TRBD1 aligns across 8 bases. V was pared by 6 bases and J by 8 bases, with 2 bases of the junction left unmatched. This CDR3 spans 11 amino acids. Germline V gene lookup returns CDR1 SGHAT and CDR2 FQDESV (reference sequence). The DNA of the CDR3 is TGTGCCAGCAGAGGGACAGGAGAAGCTTTCTTT. It encodes CASRGTGEAFF.

In its sample, this clone was seen once. The CDR3: CASSSWASSGGPYNEQFF. CDR3 bases: TGCGCCAGCAGCTCCTGGGCCTCTAGCGGGGGGCCTTACAATGAGCAGTTCTTC. The rearrangement links TRBV5-1 to TRBJ2-1; 11 nucleotides match TRBD2. The CDR3 loop spans 18 amino acids. Germline CDR1 SGHRS, CDR2 YFSETQ. The trim removed 3 bases at V and 4 bases at J, leaving 12 bases unmatched.

This chain uses TRBV29-1 with TRBJ2-2; D is undetermined. The CDR3 length is 13 residues. Trimming cost V 8 bases and J 7 bases, with 17 bases left between them. Germline CDR1 and CDR2: SQVTM and ANQGSEA. CDR3 DNA: TGCAGCTTCGAAGGGAACCTAGACGGGGAGCTGTTTTTT. This encodes CSFEGNLDGELFF.

In this sample, this clone turned up a few times. V gene TRBV4-3 combines with J gene TRBJ1-5; D uncertain. With 0 bases removed from V and 2 bases from J, the gap between germline ends came to 5 bases. This CDR3 is built from 14 residues. CDR1 is LGHNA, CDR2 YSLEER, per germline. The CDR3 is CASSQDRGNQPQHF. The CDR3 coding sequence is TGCGCCAGCAGCCAAGATCGCGGCAATCAGCCCCAGCATTTT.

This clone was seen once. The chain combines TRBV2 with TRBJ2-2; 7 nucleotides match TRBD2. CDR3 size: 14 residues. The trim removed 8 bases at V and 6 bases at J, leaving 9 bases unmatched. Looked up from germline, CDR1 is SNHLY and CDR2 is FYNNEI. CDR3 coding DNA: TGTGCCAGCGGGCCTAGCGGATTTCCCGGGGAGCTGTTTTTT. Residues: CASGPSGFPGELFF.

This clone was observed a few times. The V and J genes are TRBV7-6 and TRBJ1-4; D is unresolved. Germline-derived CDR1 and CDR2 are SGHVS and FNYEAQ. Trimming cost V 8 bases and J 7 bases, with 17 bases left between them. The CDR3 is made up of 14 amino acids. CDR3 amino acids: CASSPNSAAEKLFF. The CDR3 DNA follows: TGTGCCAGCTCACCGAATAGCGCCGCTGAAAAACTGTTTTTT.

This clone was recorded a few times. This sequence joins TRBV7-3 and TRBJ2-1, with D possibly being TRBD2 (5 bases). The CDR3 runs to 15 residues. Germline assignment: CDR1 SGHTA and CDR2 FQGTGA. Trimming removed 5 bases at V and 2 bases at J, with 13 bases between. In nucleotides, the CDR3 is TGTGCCAGCAGCCCCGGACTTGGGCCCTACAATGAGCAGTTCTTC. This encodes CASSPGLGPYNEQFF.

The rearrangement uses TRBV5-1 and TRBJ1-6; D is unresolved. V lost 4 bases and J 8 bases, leaving 16 bases between the germline ends. This CDR3 contains 15 residues. Germline V gives CDR1 SGHRS, CDR2 YFSETQ. CDR3 nucleotide sequence: TGCGCCAGCAGCAACCAGAGGGAGGGCTATTCACCCCTCCACTTT. It is translated as CASSNQREGYSPLHF.

This chain links TRBV15 with TRBJ2-2; possibly TRBD1 for D (5 bases). In germline, CDR1 is LNHNV, CDR2 YYDKDF (reference sequence). The CDR3 covers 17 residues. V lost 0 bases and J lost 0, with 11 bases in between. CDR3 residues: CATSRDATDPNTGELFF. CDR3 coding DNA: TGTGCCACCAGCAGAGATGCGACAGACCCGAACACCGGGGAGCTGTTTTTT.

This chain connects TRBV11-2 to TRBJ2-3; D is ambiguous. CDR1 and CDR2 from the germline V gene are SGHAT and FQNNGV. This CDR3 spans 12 amino acids. The germline V and J ends were trimmed by 4 bases and 2 bases, with 4 bases remaining between them. The CDR3 loop reads CASSSLTDTQYF. The CDR3 nucleotides are TGTGCCAGCAGCTCCCTCACAGATACGCAGTATTTT.

This clone was counted a few times. The CDR3 loop is CASSSHVEQYF. CDR3 DNA sequence: TGTGCCAGCAGTTCACACGTCGAGCAGTACTTC. This sequence joins TRBV6-1 and TRBJ2-7; the D is unclear. This CDR3 region has 11 residues. V shed 5 bases and J shed 6 bases, with 8 bases lying between them. CDR1 and CDR2 (germline): MNHNS, SASEGT.

The chain employs TRBV28 and TRBJ2-5; 7 bases align to TRBD1. This CDR3 region has 14 residues. Germline CDR1 and CDR2: MDHEN and SYDVKM. The ends lost 6 bases at V and 5 bases at J; junction bases unmatched: 9. CDR3 nucleotide sequence: TGTGCCAGCAGGGTGGGCAGGGGGTCTGAGACCCAGTACTTC. Its translation is CASRVGRGSETQYF.

This chain links TRBV9 with TRBJ1-1, with 9 bases aligning to TRBD1. CDR3 size: 14 residues. Germline V gene data show CDR1 as SGDLS and CDR2 as YYNGEE. Trimming at V came to 2 bases and at J to 4 bases, leaving 3 bases not matched to a gene. In nucleotides, the CDR3 is TGTGCCAGCAGCGTCTCGACAGGGGGCACTGAAGCTTTCTTT. This codes for CASSVSTGGTEAFF.

This clone appeared a single time. The chain links TRBV27 to TRBJ2-7, with 7 bases that match TRBD1. Germline CDR1 is MNHEY and CDR2 is SMNVEV (reference sequence). The CDR3 is made up of 13 amino acids. V dropped 5 bases and J dropped 6; count of bases not matched to a gene: 7. CDR3: CASSVKTGLEQYF. Written as DNA, the CDR3 is TGTGCCAGCAGTGTCAAGACAGGGCTCGAGCAGTACTTC.

The rearrangement joins TRBV2 to TRBJ1-3, with D perhaps matching TRBD1 (6 bases). CDR1 SNHLY and CDR2 FYNNEI come from the germline V gene. V was cut by 1 base and J by 9 bases, with 16 bases left in between. The length of the CDR3 is 15 residues. The CDR3 protein is CASSEDPGQWSTIYF. The CDR3 DNA is TGTGCCAGCAGTGAAGACCCTGGACAGTGGTCCACCATATATTTT.

V gene TRBV18 combines with J gene TRBJ2-5; a possible D gene is TRBD2 (5 bases). The J call may be incorrect, as the DNA end agrees better with TRBJ2-7. This CDR3 has 14 residues. Germline V gene lookup returns CDR1 KGHSH and CDR2 LQKENI. CDR3 DNA sequence: TGTGCCAGCTCACCGGATAACGTGGGAGACGAGCAGTACTTC. It specifies CASSPDNVGDEQYF.

Only a few counts were recorded for this clone. The chain employs TRBV29-1 and TRBJ2-2; D is perhaps TRBD1 (6 bases). This CDR3 spans 13 amino acids. Germline-derived CDR1 and CDR2 are SQVTM and ANQGSEA. Trimming cost V 1 base and J 7 bases, with 10 bases left between them. The CDR3 protein is CSVEGGHDGELFF. CDR3 DNA: TGCAGCGTTGAAGGGGGGCACGACGGGGAGCTGTTTTTT.

The rearrangement joins TRBV19 to TRBJ2-3; D possibly corresponds to TRBD2 (6 bases). Germline V lookup: CDR1 LNHDA, CDR2 SQIVND (reference sequence). This CDR3 contains 14 residues. V lost 7 bases and J 4 bases, leaving 15 bases between the germline ends. For the CDR3, the DNA is TGTGCCAGTACAGGAGGGAACCCTTCAGATACGCAGTATTTT. Residues: CASTGGNPSDTQYF.